These T cell receptor beta chains were read from a single sample in a study of T cell responses to AZD1222 COVID-19 vaccine. Clones were read by immunoSEQ multiplex PCR, and TCRdb kept only the in-frame ones, dropping some. This table has about 150,000 clones, about 87% appearing once. Here the sequenced sample was peripheral blood, taken on day 0 of MenACWY control vaccination. The receptors stem from an adult in good health. Both conserved end residues are part of each CDR3. Each record gives: clone size, D gene, V gene, J gene, CDR3 DNA, CDR3 protein. The D gene is left open where the match is weak. Rows may omit the clone size; those that give it use once, few, many or a size class.

.	.	TRBV30	TRBJ1-2	TGTGCCTGGACCGGGACCGCGTATGGCTACACCTTC	CAWTGTAYGYTF
once	.	TRBV29-1	TRBJ2-6	TGCAGCGTTGACCCAGCTGGGGCCAACGTCCTGACTTTC	CSVDPAGANVLTF
.	.	TRBV7-9	TRBJ2-7	TGTGCCAGCAGCCCGGACGGTCCGAACTACGAGCAGTACTTC	CASSPDGPNYEQYF
.	TRBD2	TRBV7-2	TRBJ2-5	TGTGCCAGCAGCTCGGGGGGATGGAAGACCCAGTACTTC	CASSSGGWKTQYF
few	.	TRBV3-1/TRBV3-2	TRBJ1-1	TGTGCCAGCAGCCAAGTTCTATCCGGGGAAGCTTTCTTT	CASSQVLSGEAFF
.	.	TRBV7-9	TRBJ2-7	TGTGCCAGCAGCTTGGTAGGCAGGGACGAGCAGTACTTC	CASSLVGRDEQYF
.	TRBD1	TRBV7-2	TRBJ2-7	TGTGCCAGCAGCTTTACGACAGGGGCCCCGCAGTACTTC	CASSFTTGAPQYF
.	.	TRBV4-2	TRBJ2-7	TGTGCCAGCAGCCAAGACCGGGACAACTACGAGCAGTACTTC	CASSQDRDNYEQYF
.	TRBD2	TRBV7-2	TRBJ2-5	TGTGCCAGCAGCCCCCAGCTGAGGGAGGGGGAGACCCAGTACTTC	CASSPQLREGETQYF
.	.	TRBV2	TRBJ1-2	TGTGCCAGCAGTGAAGCAGGGGACTATGGCTACACCTTC	CASSEAGDYGYTF
few	TRBD1	TRBV11-2	TRBJ1-4	TGTGCCAGCACCGTCTCCTCGACAGGGGTTGGTGAAAAACTGTTTTTT	CASTVSSTGVGEKLFF
.	.	TRBV5-1	TRBJ2-7	TGCGCCAGCAGCTTGGTGGGGCCCTCCTACGAGCAGTACTTC	CASSLVGPSYEQYF
.	.	TRBV6-2/TRBV6-3	TRBJ1-2	TGTGCCAGCAGCCTCACAGGGTTGGACTATGGCTACACCTTC	CASSLTGLDYGYTF
.	TRBD2	TRBV6-5	TRBJ2-1	TGTGCCAGCAGTTACCTAGCGGGAGTATATGAGCAGTTCTTC	CASSYLAGVYEQFF
.	TRBD2	TRBV7-3	TRBJ2-3	TGTGCCAGCAGCCGGAGGGGTAGCGGGTTAGCAGATACGCAGTATTTT	CASSRRGSGLADTQYF
once	TRBD1	TRBV28	TRBJ2-4	TGTGCCAGCAGCTTCTTTCCTAGACTGGGACAGGGGGCCACAAACATTCAGTACTTC	CASSFFPRLGQGATNIQYF
.	.	TRBV27	TRBJ1-6	TGTGCCAGCAGTTTATTAGCCGTCAGCTCCTATAATTCACCCCTCCACTTT	CASSLLAVSSYNSPLHF
once	.	TRBV2	TRBJ1-2	TGTGCCAGCAGTGACACTGGGGTTGGCTACACCTTC	CASSDTGVGYTF
once	TRBD1	TRBV6-5	TRBJ1-4	TGTGCCAGCAGTACTGGACAGGCAACTAATGAAAAACTGTTTTTT	CASSTGQATNEKLFF
.	.	TRBV28	TRBJ2-2	TGTGCCACCCGACTCAACACCGGGGAGCTGTTTTTT	CATRLNTGELFF
.	.	TRBV20-1	TRBJ2-1	TGCAGTGCTCGGTACAGGAATGAGCAGTTCTTC	CSARYRNEQFF
.	.	TRBV6-2/TRBV6-3	TRBJ2-7	TGTGCCAGCAGTTACGTCCGCGCCTACGAGCAGTACTTC	CASSYVRAYEQYF
.	TRBD2	TRBV3-1/TRBV3-2	TRBJ2-1	TGTGCCAGCAGCCGTAGCGGGAACAGGCCCGAGCAGTTCTTC	CASSRSGNRPEQFF
.	.	TRBV27	TRBJ1-5	TGTGCCAGCAGTTTAAACGGGTATCAGCCCCAGCATTTT	CASSLNGYQPQHF
.	.	TRBV5-1	TRBJ1-1	TGCGCCAGCAGCACCACAACAGGGAGCACTGAAGCTTTCTTT	CASSTTTGSTEAFF
.	.	TRBV21-1	TRBJ1-5	TGTGCCAGCAGCAAACAGGGCCCCGGCAATCAGCCCCAGCATTTT	CASSKQGPGNQPQHF
.	.	TRBV18	TRBJ1-4	TGTGCCAGCTCGAGAGCAGGGGATGAAAAACTGTTTTTT	CASSRAGDEKLFF
.	.	TRBV19	TRBJ1-4	TGTGCCAGTAGTACGCCAGGAAGGGAAAAACTGTTTTTT	CASSTPGREKLFF
.	TRBD1	TRBV7-3	TRBJ2-5	TGTGCCAGCAGCCCCCGGGCAGACAGGGGGGAGACCCAGTACTTC	CASSPRADRGETQYF
.	TRBD1	TRBV11-3	TRBJ1-4	TGTGCCAGCAGCTCCAAGGGGGCGGCAGGGGGCCTAAAACTGTTTTTT	CASSSKGAAGGLKLFF
.	.	TRBV5-6	TRBJ1-5	TGTGCCAGCAGCTGGAGGGCCGATCAGCCCCAGCATTTT	CASSWRADQPQHF
few	TRBD2	TRBV7-9	TRBJ2-1	TGTGCCAGCAGCTCAACCGGGACTAGCGGGAGCGGTGAGCAGTTCTTC	CASSSTGTSGSGEQFF
.	TRBD1	TRBV10-3	TRBJ1-6	TGTGCCATCAGTGGGACAGGGGGCAAAGTTTCACCCCTCCACTTT	CAISGTGGKVSPLHF
.	TRBD2	TRBV27	TRBJ2-7	TGTGCCAGCAGTTTATCGATGACTAGCGGGGGCTACGAGCAGTACTTC	CASSLSMTSGGYEQYF
few	TRBD1	TRBV6-6	TRBJ1-6	TGTGCCAGCAGTTACCCTTCAGGGGGTAATTCACCCCTCCACTTT	CASSYPSGGNSPLHF
.	.	TRBV7-9	TRBJ1-2	TGTGCCAGCAGCTCTCCGGGACACCAAAACTATGGCTACACCTTC	CASSSPGHQNYGYTF
.	.	TRBV4-3	TRBJ1-2	TGCGCCAGCAGCCAATCTAGCTGGGTTTCAACTAACTATGGCTACACCTTC	CASSQSSWVSTNYGYTF
once	TRBD2	TRBV6-5	TRBJ2-1	TGTGCCGGGAGGGAGGTGGTGGAGAGTGAGCAGTTCTTC	CAGREVVESEQFF
.	.	TRBV5-4	TRBJ2-1	TGTGCCAGCAGCCTACCCGGTGGGGTCAACTCCTACAATGAGCAGTTCTTC	CASSLPGGVNSYNEQFF
.	TRBD1	TRBV19	TRBJ1-1	TGTGCCAGTAGTAATTCCAGGGGGGGGCCGCTCGCATTGAACACTGAAGCTTTCTTT	CASSNSRGGPLALNTEAFF
.	.	TRBV9	TRBJ1-2	TGTGCCAGCAGCATTCAGGGAGGCTATGGCTACACCTTC	CASSIQGGYGYTF
.	.	TRBV7-9	TRBJ2-6	TGTGCCAGCAGCTTAAGGGCCTCTGGGGCCAACGTCCTGACTTTC	CASSLRASGANVLTF
.	TRBD2	TRBV28	TRBJ2-3	TGTGCCAGCAGTACTCTAGCGGGAGGGAAAACAGATACGCAGTATTTT	CASSTLAGGKTDTQYF